The rows below give T cell receptor beta chains drawn from one sample of a study of OX40 agonist ivuxolimab in advanced cancers. Profiling relied on immunoSEQ multiplex PCR, and the TCRdb table lists in-frame clones only, not all of them. The sample lists 15,000 to 25,000 clones; 75% to 85% were seen once. Here the sequenced sample was CD4+ or CD8+ T cells sorted from blood, taken in a trial of the OX40 agonist ivuxolimab. The source is an adult with an advanced solid tumor such as melanoma, head and neck, liver or kidney cancer. Each CDR3 is given with its conserved first and last residue. Fields, in order: J gene, clone size, V gene, CDR3 protein. Not every row has a clone size; where given, it reads once, few, many or a size class.

j_call: TRBJ1-2
clone_size: once
v_call: TRBV7-9
cdr3_aa: CASSLGIPYGYTF

j_call: TRBJ2-1
clone_size: .
v_call: TRBV25-1
cdr3_aa: CASSEGPYNEQFF

j_call: TRBJ2-5
clone_size: .
v_call: TRBV2
cdr3_aa: CASSDVQETQYF

j_call: TRBJ2-2
clone_size: .
v_call: TRBV6-6
cdr3_aa: CAAAETENTGELFF

j_call: TRBJ2-7
clone_size: few
v_call: TRBV5-1
cdr3_aa: CASTYQTAGGIYEQYF

j_call: TRBJ1-1
clone_size: .
v_call: TRBV28
cdr3_aa: CASSFLGSDEAFF

j_call: TRBJ2-7
clone_size: .
v_call: TRBV7-9
cdr3_aa: CASSPGQGRPYEQYF

j_call: TRBJ1-5
clone_size: .
v_call: TRBV7-9
cdr3_aa: CASSEGGVNQPQHF

j_call: TRBJ2-1
clone_size: .
v_call: TRBV9
cdr3_aa: CASSPGGAAQFF

j_call: TRBJ1-5
clone_size: .
v_call: TRBV7-9
cdr3_aa: CASSLAEGYQPQHF

j_call: TRBJ2-7
clone_size: .
v_call: TRBV13
cdr3_aa: CASSLMGGVPEQYF

j_call: TRBJ1-1
clone_size: few
v_call: TRBV20-1
cdr3_aa: CSADHDTEAFF

j_call: TRBJ1-2
clone_size: .
v_call: TRBV9
cdr3_aa: CASSVEMGVGRGRNYGYTF

j_call: TRBJ2-1
clone_size: .
v_call: TRBV28
cdr3_aa: CASRRRRAGGRGVHNEQFF

j_call: TRBJ1-1
clone_size: .
v_call: TRBV2
cdr3_aa: CASTPQGWTENTEAFF

j_call: TRBJ2-3
clone_size: .
v_call: TRBV30
cdr3_aa: CAWSVGITDTQYF

j_call: TRBJ2-7
clone_size: .
v_call: TRBV29-1
cdr3_aa: CSVLQRTSVEQYF

j_call: TRBJ2-7
clone_size: once
v_call: TRBV6-5
cdr3_aa: CASSHLAGGLDEQYF

j_call: TRBJ2-7
clone_size: .
v_call: TRBV7-9
cdr3_aa: CASSPGEGSEQYF

j_call: TRBJ2-3
clone_size: .
v_call: TRBV13
cdr3_aa: CASSKRMGQGRDTQYF

j_call: TRBJ2-2
clone_size: .
v_call: TRBV7-6
cdr3_aa: CASSLVLGPNTGELFF

j_call: TRBJ2-3
clone_size: .
v_call: TRBV27
cdr3_aa: CASRARAVTDTQYF

j_call: TRBJ1-6
clone_size: .
v_call: TRBV5-1
cdr3_aa: CASSSGTGSSYNSPLHF

j_call: TRBJ2-3
clone_size: .
v_call: TRBV28
cdr3_aa: CASSLFPSGTGYTDTQYF

j_call: TRBJ1-1
clone_size: .
v_call: TRBV4-3
cdr3_aa: CASSQGDGNTEAFF

j_call: TRBJ2-1
clone_size: once
v_call: TRBV27
cdr3_aa: CASTKLLAGPRGNEQFF

j_call: TRBJ2-7
clone_size: .
v_call: TRBV29-1
cdr3_aa: CSVEGVEFYEQYF

j_call: TRBJ2-1
clone_size: .
v_call: TRBV19
cdr3_aa: CAITGGLPNEQFF

j_call: TRBJ1-1
clone_size: .
v_call: TRBV6-8
cdr3_aa: CASSVSTHTEAFF

j_call: TRBJ2-7
clone_size: .
v_call: TRBV5-1
cdr3_aa: CASSLMGGSYEQYF

j_call: TRBJ1-4
clone_size: .
v_call: TRBV5-1
cdr3_aa: CAGPGQGGEKLFF

j_call: TRBJ1-5
clone_size: .
v_call: TRBV14
cdr3_aa: CASSRLRDSLRSSNQPQHF

j_call: TRBJ1-3
clone_size: .
v_call: TRBV14
cdr3_aa: CASNPPRSPGARSGNTIYF

j_call: TRBJ2-7
clone_size: once
v_call: TRBV12-1
cdr3_aa: CASSSPKDKSYEQYF

j_call: TRBJ2-3
clone_size: once
v_call: TRBV28
cdr3_aa: CASTILGDTDTQYF

j_call: TRBJ2-7
clone_size: .
v_call: TRBV7-8
cdr3_aa: CASSHIAGNPTYEQYF

j_call: TRBJ2-5
clone_size: .
v_call: TRBV4-1
cdr3_aa: CASSQDRLQTYQETQYF

j_call: TRBJ1-5
clone_size: .
v_call: TRBV7-9
cdr3_aa: CASSFGTGRVQPQHF

j_call: TRBJ1-5
clone_size: .
v_call: TRBV6-1
cdr3_aa: CASGVNPQHF

j_call: TRBJ1-6
clone_size: .
v_call: TRBV9
cdr3_aa: CASSGQGGDSPLHF

j_call: TRBJ2-7
clone_size: .
v_call: TRBV19
cdr3_aa: CASSIDTGRKHHEQYF

j_call: TRBJ2-7
clone_size: .
v_call: TRBV28
cdr3_aa: CASSFRGISYEQYF

j_call: TRBJ1-6
clone_size: .
v_call: TRBV7-9
cdr3_aa: CASSPTGQGFNSPLHF

j_call: TRBJ1-4
clone_size: .
v_call: TRBV9
cdr3_aa: CASSVGGAGEKLFF

j_call: .
clone_size: .
v_call: TRBV7-9
cdr3_aa: CASSSPLASEQYF

j_call: TRBJ2-7
clone_size: once
v_call: TRBV7-3
cdr3_aa: CATTGRYYEQYF

j_call: TRBJ2-1
clone_size: .
v_call: TRBV4-2
cdr3_aa: CASSQDAYASYNEQFF

j_call: TRBJ2-1
clone_size: .
v_call: TRBV6-1
cdr3_aa: CASSEVGGGIDSSYNEQFF

j_call: TRBJ1-2
clone_size: .
v_call: TRBV7-9
cdr3_aa: CASSLGGGGPLGYTF

j_call: TRBJ2-2
clone_size: .
v_call: TRBV5-5
cdr3_aa: CASTGPGELFF

j_call: TRBJ1-1
clone_size: many
v_call: TRBV4-3
cdr3_aa: CASSQVVMAPEAFF

j_call: TRBJ2-3
clone_size: .
v_call: TRBV28
cdr3_aa: CASRRPGQLTDTQYF